This is a list of T cell receptor beta chains from one sample in a study of early T cells in non-severe SARS-CoV-2 infection. TCRdb re-called the 5' RACE reads with MiXCR, one entry per CDR3 protein. The repertoire holds more than 40,000 distinct CDR3 sequences, with roughly 4.2% as singletons. Sequenced: whole blood. The receptors were gathered from an adult who was a healthcare worker with PCR-confirmed SARS-CoV-2 infection or an uninfected control (not recorded which). Each CDR3 is given with its conserved first and last residue. D genes are given only for firm matches.

cdr3_aa | j_call | d_call | v_call
CASSFGVAGDGEQYF | TRBJ2-7 | TRBD2 | TRBV12-3/TRBV12-4
CASSSEVSNNEQFF | TRBJ2-1 | - | TRBV7-3
CASSPLSKNIQYF | TRBJ2-4 | - | TRBV11-2
CASSSSLSPYEQYF | TRBJ2-7 | - | TRBV5-4
CASGLFNERASQPQHF | TRBJ1-5 | - | TRBV12-5
CASSYSGSMNQPQHF | TRBJ1-5 | - | TRBV6-5
CASSGTADTQYF | TRBJ2-3 | - | TRBV12-3/TRBV12-4
CASKPLASSYEQYF | TRBJ2-7 | - | TRBV2
CASSLLGDSPLHF | TRBJ1-6 | - | TRBV5-5
CSASYGDEQYF | TRBJ2-7 | - | TRBV20-1
CSVYSGRAGETQYF | TRBJ2-5 | TRBD2 | TRBV29-1
CASSTGLAGVVAIQYF | TRBJ2-4 | TRBD2 | TRBV5-6
CASRLRDTQYF | TRBJ2-3 | - | TRBV6-5
CASSLGTAYSPLHF | TRBJ1-6 | - | TRBV11-2
CASSEFRKLAGVGNEQFF | TRBJ2-1 | TRBD2 | TRBV10-1
CASSFDSFNTGELFF | TRBJ2-2 | - | TRBV5-1
CASSLAAPDEQYF | TRBJ2-7 | - | TRBV7-9
CASSPRVGGGAEQFF | TRBJ2-1 | TRBD2 | TRBV7-2
CASSQWDRGLTGELFF | TRBJ2-2 | TRBD1 | TRBV14
CSATRDRDKGYTF | TRBJ1-2 | TRBD1 | TRBV20-1
CAISGYGANVLTF | TRBJ2-6 | - | TRBV6-6
CATSTAGEPISSYEQYF | TRBJ2-7 | TRBD2 | TRBV10-3
CASSPRTGHEQYF | TRBJ2-7 | TRBD1 | TRBV23-1
CASSANPVDTQYF | TRBJ2-3 | - | TRBV2
CASSPRPGVNNYGYTF | TRBJ1-2 | - | TRBV13
CASSYSGGNYGYTF | TRBJ1-2 | - | TRBV6-5
CASSLVGPPTEAFF | TRBJ1-1 | - | TRBV5-1
CASSWLTYEQYF | TRBJ2-7 | - | TRBV13
CASSKRVAIANTGELFF | TRBJ2-2 | - | TRBV13
CASSPTGGVYEQYF | TRBJ2-7 | TRBD1 | TRBV7-9
CSASWDNRRGPETQYF | TRBJ2-5 | TRBD1 | TRBV20-1
CASRPTSGRANEQFF | TRBJ2-1 | TRBD2 | TRBV11-2
CASSQDTTESNYGYTF | TRBJ1-2 | - | TRBV4-1
CASSFSPTGGSGYTF | TRBJ1-2 | TRBD1 | TRBV6-5
CASSVALAGANTGELFF | TRBJ2-2 | TRBD2 | TRBV9
CASSADRNYGYTF | TRBJ1-2 | - | TRBV4-2
CASSLNSDSNQPQHF | TRBJ1-5 | - | TRBV5-4
CASSTLLGGPYGYTF | TRBJ1-2 | - | TRBV6-5
CASSSASGRGNEQFF | TRBJ2-1 | TRBD2 | TRBV7-2
CASSSPHGTGLYEQYF | TRBJ2-7 | TRBD1 | TRBV7-8
CASSLRRATDGYTF | TRBJ1-2 | - | TRBV12-3/TRBV12-4
CASHGRGNPSTDTQYF | TRBJ2-3 | - | TRBV5-1
CASSPPSGGGTDTQYF | TRBJ2-3 | TRBD2 | TRBV11-2
CASSWGGTGADIQYF | TRBJ2-4 | TRBD1 | TRBV12-3/TRBV12-4
CASGSTGVADTQYF | TRBJ2-3 | - | TRBV6-6
CASSQQLGGGKDTQYF | TRBJ2-3 | - | TRBV4-2
CASRQRGTILPETQYF | TRBJ2-5 | - | TRBV27
CASSFTSGYTGELFF | TRBJ2-2 | TRBD2 | TRBV7-3
CASGAGLLQETQYF | TRBJ2-5 | - | TRBV7-9
CSASSGGYEQYF | TRBJ2-7 | TRBD2 | TRBV20-1
CASSQPQGDYEQYF | TRBJ2-7 | - | TRBV11-2
CASSKGQGANNEQFF | TRBJ2-1 | TRBD1 | TRBV6-4
CSASPGGPNTGELFF | TRBJ2-2 | TRBD2 | TRBV20-1
CSARDLAVLNTEAFF | TRBJ1-1 | - | TRBV20-1
CASSPFQSPGENMNTEAFF | TRBJ1-1 | - | TRBV18
CASSSTRREERYF | TRBJ1-3 | - | TRBV28
CASKPDPDTQYF | TRBJ2-3 | - | TRBV2
CATSDPLQGYTF | TRBJ1-2 | - | TRBV24-1
CASSWIAGAKGDTQYF | TRBJ2-3 | TRBD2 | TRBV5-1
CASSSQGRLSSYEQYF | TRBJ2-7 | - | TRBV6-6